This T cell receptor beta chain was profiled in a study of blood T cells in healthy people across ages. Whole-study findings and limits: Strong correlation linked observed beta diversity and percent naive T cells. Comparison with aged donors showed that long-lived donors had more naive CD4+ cells and higher diversity.

For the second PCR, which ran for roughly 7 to 11 cycles, a sample-barcoded 5' primer and a J-beta primer mix were used. In TCRdb, the 5' RACE reads were re-called with MiXCR into one record per CDR3 protein. The sample includes about 930,000 distinct CDR3 sequences, almost 30% of them seen just once. As regards this clonotype: Its target is not known.

Per individual sample, total RNA of at least 5.5 micrograms was extracted. V shed 5 bases and J shed 7 bases, with 11 bases lying between them. Germline CDR1 reads MNHEY; CDR2 reads SVGEGT. The CDR3 loop spans 13 amino acids. Separately, the same data were catalogued under a study of T cells of mothers and their children.

The genes are TRBV6-2 or TRBV6-3 and TRBJ2-2; no firm D call. This receptor was identified in a woman between 40 and 50 years old in good health. The sequencing sample was made of blood. The DNA for the CDR3 is TGTGCCAGCAGTACGGACGGTTGCGGGGAGCTGTTTTTT. Translated: CASSTDGCGELFF.